The 31 T cell receptor beta chains presented below share a single source sample, sequenced in a study of T-cell memory formation after mild COVID-19. MiXCR, applied by TCRdb to the 5' RACE reads, yields one record per CDR3 protein. This repertoire shows 100,000 to 150,000 distinct CDR3 sequences, approximately 5.9% found once; its top ten account for around 2%. Sequenced input: PBMCs or a T cell subset sorted from them (not recorded which). All receptors come from an adult woman who had mild COVID-19 (a few samples of this study predate the infection). Cell type and time point are not known.

This clonotype was observed many times. The J gene is TRBJ2-7, the V gene TRBV7-9; no clear D. CDR3 length: 13 residues. V was trimmed by 5 bases and J by 1 base, leaving 9 bases between them. The V gene's germline CDR1 is SEHNR and CDR2 FQNEAQ (reference sequence). CDR3 in amino acids: CASSPDLSYEQYF. CDR3 DNA: TGTGCCAGCAGCCCGGACCTTTCCTACGAGCAGTACTTC.

This clonotype has a count of ten or more. The chain uses TRBV7-2 and TRBJ2-1; 8 bases match TRBD2. The trim removed 5 bases at V and 5 bases at J, leaving 14 bases unmatched. This CDR3 is built from 17 residues. Germline V gene sequence: CDR1 SGHTA, CDR2 FQGNSA. CDR3 nucleotides: TGTGCCAGCAGCGCCCGCTTACGAACTAGCGGAAACAATGAGCAGTTCTTC. It encodes CASSARLRTSGNNEQFF.

This clonotype was picked up many times. V is TRBV7-3 and J is TRBJ2-2; D unclear. Per the germline V gene, CDR1 is SGHTA and CDR2 is FQGTGA. Trimming cost V 8 bases and J 6 bases, with 13 bases left between them. The CDR3 is 13 residues long. CDR3 sequence: CASALVSAGELFF. The CDR3 coding sequence is TGTGCCAGCGCCCTCGTTTCGGCCGGGGAGCTGTTTTTT.

The chain couples TRBV25-1 to TRBJ1-6; TRBD1 might be the D (6 bases). V was pared by 2 bases and J by 8 bases, with 10 bases between. CDR1 is MGHDK, CDR2 SYGVNS, per germline. The CDR3 consists of 14 residues. DNA for the CDR3: TGTGCCAGCAGTGAAGCACAGGGCCATTCACCCCTCCACTTT. Translation gives CASSEAQGHSPLHF.

This clonotype is medium-sized in the sample. This chain joins TRBV5-6 and TRBJ2-3, with TRBD2 as a possible D gene (6 bases). The CDR3 has 15 residues. CDR1 SGHDT and CDR2 YYEEEE come from the germline V gene. V lost 4 bases, J lost 1 base, and 13 bases lay in between. CDR3 coding DNA: TGTGCCAGCAGCGTCGTTGGGAGGCGCACAGATACGCAGTATTTT. Amino acid sequence: CASSVVGRRTDTQYF.

This clonotype showed up many times. The V and J genes are TRBV24-1 and TRBJ2-1, with TRBD2 identical over 12 bases. The junction had 8 bases not matched to a gene; V was cut back by 12 bases and J by 6 bases. From germline, CDR1 is KGHDR and CDR2 SFDVKD. The CDR3 has 14 amino acids. Here the CDR3 reads CAAETSGSLNEQFF. CDR3 sequence (DNA): TGTGCCGCCGAGACTAGCGGGAGTCTCAATGAGCAGTTCTTC.

The CDR3 coding sequence is TGTGCCAGCAGTTTAGGGACTAGCGGGAGGGCCGTCTACGAGCAGTACTTC. Its translation: CASSLGTSGRAVYEQYF. The chain employs TRBV12-3 or TRBV12-4 and TRBJ2-7, with 15 bases fitting TRBD2. V shed 1 base and J 3 bases; nucleotides not matched to a gene: 4. The CDR3 has 17 residues.

The chain has TRBV5-1 and TRBJ2-5; 9 bases fit TRBD1. Germline-derived CDR1 and CDR2 are SGHRS and YFSETQ. This CDR3 has 16 residues. J was trimmed by 6 bases and V by 3 bases; bases with no gene match: 12. The CDR3 spells CASSSVPGTGLQTQYF. CDR3 in DNA: TGCGCCAGCAGCTCGGTTCCCGGGACAGGGTTGCAGACCCAGTACTTC.

The chain combines TRBV12-3 or TRBV12-4 with TRBJ1-3; D perhaps matches TRBD1 (5 bases). There are 15 residues in the CDR3. The V gene lost 5 bases and the J gene lost 5 bases, with 16 bases spanning the gap. The CDR3 DNA is TGTGCCAGCAGTCCTCAGGTCGGGGCAAGAAACACCATATATTTT. This sequence encodes CASSPQVGARNTIYF.

This clonotype was counted only a few times. The chain has TRBV5-6 and TRBJ1-2; 8 nucleotides agree with TRBD1. V trimming: 1 base; J trimming: 3 bases; junction bases outside the gene matches: 11. CDR1 is SGHDT, CDR2 YYEEEE, per germline. The CDR3 contains 17 residues. The CDR3 region is CASSLRNRGTPDYGYTF. CDR3 in DNA: TGTGCCAGCAGCTTGCGGAACAGGGGGACGCCCGACTATGGCTACACCTTC.

This clonotype was counted only a few times. The J gene is TRBJ2-7, the V gene TRBV5-6; TRBD1 aligns across 11 bases. V dropped 4 bases and J dropped 2; count of bases not matched to a gene: 5. In germline, CDR1 is SGHDT, CDR2 YYEEEE. This CDR3 contains 15 residues. This CDR3 is CASSPWDRGAYEQYF. DNA for the CDR3: TGTGCCAGCAGCCCCTGGGACAGGGGGGCCTACGAGCAGTACTTC.

This clonotype has a handful of counts. The chain couples TRBV4-1 to TRBJ2-2; D possibly corresponds to TRBD1 (7 bases). The CDR3 spans 21 residues. V lost 1 base to trimming and J lost 13 bases, with 37 bases between them. The germline V gene has CDR1 MGHRA and CDR2 YSYEKL. CDR3 protein: CASSQVIPRKGTVQHRGGLFF. The DNA for the CDR3 is TGCGCCAGCAGCCAAGTTATCCCCCGAAAGGGGACAGTACAACACCGGGGAGGGCTGTTTTTT.

This clonotype appeared a few times. The chain links TRBV5-4 to TRBJ2-3; D is undetermined. Looked up from germline, CDR1 is SGHNT and CDR2 is YYREEE (reference sequence). This CDR3 has 14 amino acids. Between the trimmed V and J ends, which lost 0 bases and 5 bases, there was a span of 10 bases. The DNA for the CDR3 is TGTGCCAGCAGCTTGGGAGCTCGAGAAGATACGCAGTATTTT. This gives the protein CASSLGAREDTQYF.

J is TRBJ2-7 and V is TRBV12-3 or TRBV12-4; D gene uncertain. Trimming left V 1 base short and J 3 bases short, with 22 bases between. This CDR3 has 18 residues. The CDR3 sequence: CASSLGGATAVSNYEQYF. The DNA for the CDR3 is TGTGCCAGCAGTTTAGGAGGTGCCACAGCAGTATCAAACTACGAGCAGTACTTC.

The rearrangement uses TRBV2 and TRBJ1-6; D is uncertain. This CDR3 has 13 amino acids. Germline CDR1 and CDR2: SNHLY and FYNNEI. With 4 bases removed from V and 9 bases from J, the gap between germline ends came to 10 bases. The CDR3 spells CASSVEKSSPLHF. The CDR3 DNA reads as TGTGCCAGCAGTGTGGAGAAGAGTTCACCCCTCCACTTT.

The chain combines TRBV6-1 with TRBJ2-1; D not certain. Trimming pared 6 bases from V and 3 bases from J, leaving 15 bases between. CDR3 size: 15 residues. Germline CDR1 is MNHNS and CDR2 is SASEGT. The CDR3 nucleotides are TGTGCCAGCAGCCCCGGACGCTCTAACTACAATGAGCAGTTCTTC. Protein product: CASSPGRSNYNEQFF.

The chain couples TRBV7-6 to TRBJ2-2; 8 bases agree with TRBD2. V gave up 1 base and J gave up 0 bases; unmatched junction bases: 1. The CDR3 length is 16 residues. Germline CDR1 SGHVS, CDR2 FNYEAQ. CDR3 sequence: CASSLGGLANTGELFF. As DNA, the CDR3 is TGTGCCAGCAGCTTAGGGGGACTAGCGAACACCGGGGAGCTGTTTTTT.

There are many counts of this clonotype. CDR3 region: CSVEPPGQYEQYF. The CDR3 nucleotides are TGCAGCGTTGAACCGCCAGGGCAGTACGAGCAGTACTTC. The rearrangement uses TRBV29-1 and TRBJ2-7; the D gene is possibly TRBD1 (5 bases). Trimming pared 2 bases from V and 4 bases from J, leaving 12 bases between. CDR1 is SQVTM, CDR2 ANQGSEA, per germline. The CDR3 is made up of 13 amino acids.

This clonotype turned up a few times. This chain links TRBV6-2 or TRBV6-3 with TRBJ2-6, with D hard to call. CDR3 length: 15 residues. The germline gives CDR1 MNHEY, CDR2 SVGEGT. V gave up 7 bases and J gave up 0 bases, with 10 bases separating them. The DNA of the CDR3 is TGTGCCAGCACCGCGACCGGCTCTGGGGCCAACGTCCTGACTTTC. This gives the protein CASTATGSGANVLTF.

The chain links TRBV6-1 to TRBJ1-3; maybe TRBD1 (5 bases). Looked up from germline, CDR1 is MNHNS and CDR2 is SASEGT. The CDR3 totals 16 residues. V lost 3 bases, J lost 1 base, and 13 bases lay in between. CDR3 loop: CASSDHGAASGNTIYF. The CDR3 region has the DNA TGTGCCAGCAGTGATCATGGGGCCGCGTCTGGAAACACCATATATTTT.

This clonotype came up a few times. The chain employs TRBV12-3 or TRBV12-4 and TRBJ2-5; the match to TRBD1 covers 7 bases. The CDR3 is 12 residues long. V gave up 5 bases and J gave up 6 bases; unmatched junction bases: 3. The CDR3 DNA reads TGTGCCAGCAGTGAAGGGGGCCAGACCCAGTACTTC. This gives the protein CASSEGGQTQYF.

V usage is TRBV12-3 or TRBV12-4 and J usage is TRBJ1-2; TRBD1 aligns across 7 bases. The V gene end was trimmed by 6 bases and the J gene end by 3 bases; junction bases not matched to a gene: 19. This CDR3 has 18 residues. The CDR3 nucleotides are TGTGCCAGCAGACCTAGGACAGGCCTAGATACAACGTACTATGGCTACACCTTC. Translated, it gives CASRPRTGLDTTYYGYTF.

This clonotype counts as large. V gene TRBV29-1 combines with J gene TRBJ2-5; 9 bases line up with TRBD1. The ends lost 7 bases at V and 5 bases at J; junction bases unmatched: 5. Looked up from germline, CDR1 is SQVTM and CDR2 is ANQGSEA. CDR3 size: 12 residues. CDR3 sequence (DNA): TGCAGCGCCACAGGGGGCAAGGAGACCCAGTACTTC. Translated, it gives CSATGGKETQYF.

This clonotype occurred a few times. The chain has TRBV19 and TRBJ2-3; TRBD2 matches at 12 bases. Germline V lookup: CDR1 LNHDA, CDR2 SQIVND (reference sequence). V shed 3 bases, J shed 7 bases, and the junction held 8 bases outside the gene matches. This CDR3 is 16 amino acids long. CDR3 DNA sequence: TGTGCCAGTAGTATCCCTTCCGGGACTAGCGGGTATACGCAGTATTTT. This translates into CASSIPSGTSGYTQYF.

This chain connects TRBV15 to TRBJ2-1; TRBD1 is a possible D gene (6 bases). Germline-derived CDR1 and CDR2 are LNHNV and YYDKDF (reference sequence). V was pared by 2 bases and J by 10 bases, with 15 bases between. The CDR3 has 14 residues. The CDR3 DNA reads as TGTGCCACCAGCAGACAAGGTTCGGACAGCGAGCAGTTCTTC. The encoded protein is CATSRQGSDSEQFF. Full variable domain (outside the CDR3, taken from reference TRBV15 and TRBJ2-1): DAMVIQNPRYQVTQFGKPVTLSCSQTLNHNVMYWYQQKSSQAPKLLFHYYDKDFNNEADTPDNFQSRRPNTSFCFLDIRSPGLGDTAMYLCATSRQGSDSEQFFGPGTRLTVL.

J is TRBJ1-2 and V is TRBV5-1, with D maybe TRBD1 (6 bases). The CDR3 length is 15 residues. Germline V gene data show CDR1 as SGHRS and CDR2 as YFSETQ. The ends were cut back, 4 bases at V and 0 bases at J, with 13 bases in the middle. The CDR3 reads CASSVGTLSNYGYTF. Here the CDR3 DNA reads TGCGCCAGCAGCGTCGGGACACTCTCTAACTATGGCTACACCTTC.

Of note for this clonotype: Being one base from a much bigger clone, this may be a read error. V and J are TRBV10-3 and TRBJ1-1, with D possibly being TRBD1 (5 bases). The germline V gene has CDR1 ENHRY and CDR2 SYGVKD. The CDR3 has 14 amino acids. Between the trimmed V and J ends, which lost 3 bases and 2 bases, there was a span of 10 bases. The CDR3 DNA sequence: TGTGCCATCAGTGAAGCAGGGAATAACACTGAAGCTTTCTTT. Translated, it gives CAISEAGNNTEAFF.

This clonotype was found a few times. The rearrangement joins TRBV25-1 to TRBJ2-2, with D possibly being TRBD1 (5 bases). V was trimmed by 5 bases and J by 6 bases, leaving 16 bases between them. Germline values: CDR1 MGHDK, CDR2 SYGVNS. This CDR3 comprises 15 residues. The DNA for the CDR3 is TGTGCCAGCAGTCCCCCCCTTAGGGGATCCGGGGAGCTGTTTTTT. It translates to CASSPPLRGSGELFF.

This clonotype was found many times. V gene TRBV10-3 combines with J gene TRBJ2-7; tentative D call: TRBD1 (6 bases). V dropped 7 bases and J dropped 2 bases, with 12 bases sitting between them. The V gene's germline CDR1 is ENHRY and CDR2 SYGVKD. The CDR3 has 13 residues. CDR3 DNA sequence: TGTGCCATCACCCGGGACATTACCTACGAGCAGTACTTC. This sequence encodes CAITRDITYEQYF.

The rearrangement uses TRBV7-2 and TRBJ1-2; 7 nucleotides agree with TRBD1. The junction had 13 bases not matched to a gene; V was cut back by 5 bases and J by 4 bases. Germline CDR1 is SGHTA and CDR2 is FQGNSA. CDR3 size: 16 residues. The CDR3 coding sequence is TGTGCCAGCAGCCCCAGTTTACAGGGGACCCTCTATGGCTACACCTTC. It yields the protein CASSPSLQGTLYGYTF.

This clonotype was detected ten times or more. This chain connects TRBV7-8 to TRBJ1-5, with D uncertain. This CDR3 is built from 15 residues. CDR1 and CDR2 from the germline V gene are SGHVS and FQNEAQ. Trimming took 5 bases from V and 7 from J, leaving 18 bases between them. The CDR3 nucleotides read TGTGCCAGCAGCCTAAGGACTGGACTCGGACAGCCCCAGCATTTT. This sequence encodes CASSLRTGLGQPQHF.